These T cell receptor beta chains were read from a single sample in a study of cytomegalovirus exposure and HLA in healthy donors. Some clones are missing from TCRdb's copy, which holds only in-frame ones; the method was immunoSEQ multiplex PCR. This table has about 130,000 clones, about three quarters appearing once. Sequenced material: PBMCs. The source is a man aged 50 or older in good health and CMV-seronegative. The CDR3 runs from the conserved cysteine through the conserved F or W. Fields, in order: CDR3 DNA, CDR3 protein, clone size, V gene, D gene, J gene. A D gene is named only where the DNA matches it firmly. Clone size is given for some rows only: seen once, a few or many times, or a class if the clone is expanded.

TGTGCCAGCAGTGACAGGGATGGGCTGTTTTTT	CASSDRDGLFF	once	TRBV6-5	TRBD1	TRBJ2-2
TGTGCCAGCAGCCGCTCGGTCCCAGGCTACACCTTC	CASSRSVPGYTF	NA	TRBV5-6	NA	TRBJ1-2
TGTGCCAGCAGCTCCCTAGGCGGGGAGCTGTTTTTT	CASSSLGGELFF	NA	TRBV11-3	NA	TRBJ2-2
TGTGCCAGTAGTATTTGGGGGGGAGAGCAGTTCTTC	CASSIWGGEQFF	NA	TRBV19	TRBD2	TRBJ2-1
TGCGCCAGCAGGAACGAAGAGACGGGGAGGACTGAAGCTTTCTTT	CASRNEETGRTEAFF	NA	TRBV10-1	NA	TRBJ1-1
TGTGCCAGCAGCTTAGATCGGACAGGAGAACTGTTTTTT	CASSLDRTGELFF	NA	TRBV11-2	TRBD1	TRBJ1-4
TGTTCCAGCAGCTTAGGGACGGGACTCGAAAGCTCCTATAATTCACCCCTCCACTTT	CSSSLGTGLESSYNSPLHF	NA	TRBV7-9	NA	TRBJ1-6
TGTGCCAGCAGCCCAGGAGGGATCTGGGGGGAGCAGTTCTTC	CASSPGGIWGEQFF	NA	TRBV7-3	NA	TRBJ2-1
TGTGCCAGCAGCTTTCCCCCGGGGGGCAGTTCACCCCTCCACTTT	CASSFPPGGSSPLHF	NA	TRBV13	NA	TRBJ1-6
TGTGCCAGCAGCTTAGCGGGGGGCGCAAAGGATACGCAGTATTTT	CASSLAGGAKDTQYF	NA	TRBV11-3	NA	TRBJ2-3
TGTGCCAGCAGCCAGGGACTAGCGGGGTCCCAAGAGACCCAGTACTTC	CASSQGLAGSQETQYF	NA	TRBV5-4	TRBD2	TRBJ2-5
TGCGCCAGCAGCACACAGGGAGAGAACACTGAAGCTTTCTTT	CASSTQGENTEAFF	NA	TRBV5-1	NA	TRBJ1-1
TGTGCCAGCAGCCAAGTCAGGGGAATAGGTGAGCAGTTCTTC	CASSQVRGIGEQFF	few	TRBV5-5	NA	TRBJ2-1
TGTGCCAGCAGCAGACCAACTAGCGGGGGAGGCACAGATACGCAGTATTTT	CASSRPTSGGGTDTQYF	NA	TRBV5-4	TRBD2	TRBJ2-3
TGCGCCAGCAGCTTGGCAGTAGCGGGGGAAGATACGCAGTATTTT	CASSLAVAGEDTQYF	NA	TRBV5-1	TRBD2	TRBJ2-3
TGTGCCAGCAGTGAACAGGCGAACACCGGGGAGCTGTTTTTT	CASSEQANTGELFF	NA	TRBV2	NA	TRBJ2-2
TGTGCCAGCAGCCCTGGGACAGGTTCCTCTGGGGCCAACGTCCTGACTTTC	CASSPGTGSSGANVLTF	NA	TRBV11-3	TRBD1	TRBJ2-6
TGTGCCAGCAGCTTAGGAGGGGGCCTAATGAACACTGAAGCTTTCTTT	CASSLGGGLMNTEAFF	NA	TRBV7-3	TRBD1	TRBJ1-1
TGTGCCAGCCAAACGAGTACAGGGGCTGGGTGGCCCCAGCATTTT	CASQTSTGAGWPQHF	NA	TRBV6-5	TRBD1	TRBJ1-5
TGTGCCAGTAGTACGGACAGGGGGAACACTGAAGCTTTCTTT	CASSTDRGNTEAFF	few	TRBV19	TRBD1	TRBJ1-1
TGTGCCAGCAGTCTGGAGGGTTATAATTCACCCCTCCACTTT	CASSLEGYNSPLHF	NA	TRBV27	NA	TRBJ1-6
TGTGCCAGCAGTCTACAGGTTATCCAAGAGACCCAGTACTTC	CASSLQVIQETQYF	NA	TRBV2	NA	TRBJ2-5
TGTGCCAGCAGCTTAGGAGGGGGGGGTGCAACTAATGAAAAACTGTTTTTT	CASSLGGGGATNEKLFF	NA	TRBV7-9	NA	TRBJ1-4
TGTGCCAGCACCCCCCGCGGCGGAAACACCATATATTTT	CASTPRGGNTIYF	NA	TRBV9	NA	TRBJ1-3
TGTGCCAGCAGTGCATCCCTCGCCCAAGCGGCTTACGAGCAGTACTTC	CASSASLAQAAYEQYF	NA	TRBV27	NA	TRBJ2-7
TGTGCCAGCAGTGGGAGACTAGCGGGGGCCTCCCAAGAGGCCCAGTTCTTC	CASSGRLAGASQEAQFF	NA	TRBV6-1	TRBD2	TRBJ2-1
TGTGCCAGCACCATCCAGGGACTAGTCCCTCTTGAGCAGTACTTC	CASTIQGLVPLEQYF	NA	TRBV5-5	TRBD2	TRBJ2-7
TGTGCCATCAGTGACCGGCAGGGGTCTGGAAACACCATATATTTT	CAISDRQGSGNTIYF	NA	TRBV10-3	NA	TRBJ1-3